This TCR beta chain appears in the sequencing data of a study of cytomegalovirus exposure and HLA in healthy donors. The V gene lost 2 bases and the J gene lost 6 bases, with 15 bases spanning the gap. The germline CDR1 and CDR2 sequences are SGHRS and YFSETQ. This CDR3 spans 14 amino acids. The PCR employed 60 Vbeta primers together with 13 Jbeta primers. Repertoires were generated with immunoSEQ multiplex PCR, while TCRdb's copy carries only in-frame clones and drops some. The sample includes approximately 110,000 clones. Comment on this clone: The antigen remains undetermined.

Study results and caveats: Prior analysis indicated that the majority of TCR beta V segments exhibited productivity approximately 90% or approximately 30% of the time. A later analysis found common viral pathogens apparently linked to several of the most significant clusters. Reported findings show TCR beta sequences accurately forecast HLA-A and HLA-B alleles in most subjects.

The chain combines TRBV5-1 with TRBJ2-7; D unclear. This TCR came from a man aged 45-65 years in good health and CMV-seronegative. The sequencing sample was made of PBMCs. For the CDR3, the DNA is TGCGCCAGCAGCTTACAGTTGACCTCTCCCGAGCAGTACTTC. Residues: CASSLQLTSPEQYF.